Listed here are 5 T cell receptor beta chains from one sample, sequenced in a study of CD8 T cells in ankylosing spondylitis (dated by TCRdb to 2017 to 2019). Preparation of the library involved 5' RACE. This sample was sequenced with an Illumina HiSeq 2500. TCRdb cleaned the public reads at Q25 with fastp, built clones with MiXCR and kept in-frame beta chains. CDR3 protein sequences are deduplicated, and each keeps its most common genes and DNA. This sample comprises about 120,000 distinct CDR3 sequences, approximately 13% of them detected only once. Roughly 3% of the sample lies in the top ten. Sequencing was performed on blood, either unsorted or a sorted T cell fraction (not recorded which). These receptors all come from a female donor with ankylosing spondylitis or in good health (not recorded which).

This clonotype was recorded a few times. The chain recombines TRBV3-1 with TRBJ2-7; D possibly matches TRBD1 or TRBD2 (5 bases each). The germline V gene encodes CDR1 LGHDT and CDR2 YNNKEL (reference sequence). V lost 0 bases, J lost 2 bases, and 14 bases lay in between. The CDR3 is 16 residues long. DNA of the CDR3: TGTGCCAGCAGCCAAGATCCCCGGGGCCAAACCTACGAGCAGTACTTC. Its protein product is CASSQDPRGQTYEQYF.

A few counts support this clonotype. The chain carries TRBV20-1 and TRBJ1-5; TRBD1 might be the D (6 bases). V gave up 0 bases and J gave up 6 bases, with 27 bases separating them. The germline gives CDR1 DFQATT, CDR2 SNEGSKA (reference sequence). This CDR3 region has 19 residues. CDR3 nucleotide sequence: TGCAGTGCTAGAGATCTGTTGCGAAAACAGGGTGGCCAAAGTCAGCCCCAGCATTTT. Residues: CSARDLLRKQGGQSQPQHF.

In this sample, this clonotype turned up a few times. V usage is TRBV5-1 and J usage is TRBJ1-1; 8 bases agree with TRBD1. This CDR3 spans 15 amino acids. Germline CDR1 reads SGHRS; CDR2 reads YFSETQ. V shed 0 bases, J shed 2 bases, and the junction held 3 bases outside the gene matches. The CDR3, as DNA: TGCGCCAGCAGCTTGGTGGACAGGGATAACACTGAAGCTTTCTTT. Translating gives CASSLVDRDNTEAFF.

The V and J genes are TRBV7-9 and TRBJ1-1; tentative D call: TRBD1 (5 bases). Germline CDR1 SEHNR, CDR2 FQNEAQ (reference sequence). V lost 5 bases and J lost 4, with 14 bases in between. The CDR3 consists of 14 residues. In DNA form, the CDR3 reads TGTGCCAGCAGCGCCCAGACAGTTTCCACTGAAGCTTTCTTT. Amino acid sequence: CASSAQTVSTEAFF.

This chain uses TRBV20-1 with TRBJ1-2, with D perhaps TRBD1 (6 bases). Trimming pared 0 bases from V and 4 bases from J, leaving 12 bases between. The CDR3 extends over 14 amino acids. CDR1 is DFQATT, CDR2 SNEGSKA, per germline (reference sequence). The CDR3 is CSARDNRAGYGYTF. In nucleotides, the CDR3 is TGCAGTGCTAGAGATAACAGGGCTGGCTATGGCTACACCTTC.